These 12 T cell receptor beta chains share one sample of origin, sequenced in a study of cytomegalovirus exposure and HLA in healthy donors. PCR used 60 Vbeta primers and 13 Jbeta primers. Sequencing was performed with immunoSEQ multiplex PCR; in TCRdb, only in-frame clones are kept and a portion is missing. The data show over 75,000 clones, around four fifths seen once. Sequencing was performed on PBMCs. These receptors all stem from a woman between 18 and 29 years old in good health and CMV-seropositive.

The chain employs TRBV28 and TRBJ2-7, with 7 bases identical to TRBD1. Germline values: CDR1 MDHEN, CDR2 SYDVKM. V gave up 5 bases and J gave up 7 bases; unmatched junction bases: 11. The CDR3 is 14 amino acids. As DNA, the CDR3 is TGTGCCAGCAGTCCTATAGGGACAGTCGGGGAGCAGTACTTC. Residues: CASSPIGTVGEQYF.

The chain couples TRBV27 to TRBJ1-4; TRBD1 is a possible D gene (5 bases). This CDR3 is 15 amino acids long. V lost 2 bases and J lost 5, with 12 bases in between. Germline CDR1 and CDR2: MNHEY and SMNVEV (reference sequence). Here the CDR3 reads CASSLGAGRNEKLFF. In DNA form, the CDR3 reads TGTGCCAGCAGTTTAGGGGCAGGTCGGAATGAAAAACTGTTTTTT.

The chain has TRBV6-6 and TRBJ1-4, with D perhaps TRBD1 (6 bases). The CDR3 is 16 residues long. CDR1 MNHNY and CDR2 SVGAGI come from the germline V gene (reference sequence). Trimming removed 6 bases from V and 8 bases from J, with 22 bases in between. The CDR3 loop reads CASRTPIGQFEEKLFF. For the CDR3, the DNA is TGTGCCAGCAGAACCCCAATCGGACAGTTTGAAGAAAAACTGTTTTTT.

This clone came up a few times. The chain has TRBV10-3 and TRBJ2-3, with D perhaps matching TRBD2 (6 bases). The V gene lost 4 bases and the J gene lost 1 base, with 9 bases spanning the gap. CDR3 length: 14 residues. CDR1 ENHRY and CDR2 SYGVKD come from the germline V gene. The CDR3 spells CAISGGGGTDTQYF. The CDR3, as DNA: TGTGCCATCAGTGGCGGCGGGGGCACAGATACGCAGTATTTT.

V gene TRBV7-9 combines with J gene TRBJ2-7, with a weak D call TRBD1 (6 bases). There are 15 residues in the CDR3. Germline loops: CDR1 SEHNR, CDR2 FQNEAQ (reference sequence). Trimming cost V 1 base and J 2 bases, with 12 bases left between them. CDR3 nucleotide sequence: TGTGCCAGCAGCTTAGTACTACAGGGAACCTACGAGCAGTACTTC. This translates into CASSLVLQGTYEQYF.

The chain recombines TRBV9 with TRBJ1-3; D gene uncertain. Trimming left V 0 bases short and J 0 bases short, with 10 bases between. Germline lookup yields CDR1 SGDLS and CDR2 YYNGEE. The CDR3 has 16 amino acids. DNA of the CDR3: TGTGCCAGCAGCGTAGACCTGGCTTCCTCTGGAAACACCATATATTTT. Its protein is CASSVDLASSGNTIYF.

The chain employs TRBV6-5 and TRBJ1-1, with TRBD1 as a possible D gene (6 bases). Trimming left V 7 bases short and J 3 bases short, with 12 bases between. The CDR3 length is 13 residues. CDR1 MNHEY and CDR2 SVGAGI come from the germline V gene. The CDR3 DNA reads as TGTGCCAGCAAAAAACAGGGCTACACTGAAGCTTTCTTT. It yields the protein CASKKQGYTEAFF.

The chain employs TRBV28 and TRBJ1-4; 7 bases map to TRBD1. With 5 bases clipped from V and 4 bases from J, the junction kept 4 bases outside the gene matches. This CDR3 has 14 residues. Germline CDR1 is MDHEN and CDR2 is SYDVKM. The CDR3 DNA sequence: TGTGCCAGCAGTGAACAGGGGCTTAATGAAAAACTGTTTTTT. This codes for CASSEQGLNEKLFF.

The chain carries TRBV18 and TRBJ2-3, with 7 bases that match TRBD2. The CDR3 runs 14 residues. Losses at the gene ends were 2 bases for V and 4 bases for J; bases not matched to a gene: 3. The V gene's germline CDR1 is KGHSH and CDR2 LQKENI. CDR3: CASSPGLVSDTQYF. For the CDR3, the DNA is TGTGCCAGCTCACCAGGACTAGTTTCAGATACGCAGTATTTT.

About this clone itself: Sequence at one end of the junction differs from germline and may be a read error. This CDR3 reads CSSSLHGRAKVYEQYF. The DNA of the CDR3 is TGTTCCAGCAGCTTACACGGCAGGGCAAAAGTATACGAGCAGTACTTC. The gene calls are TRBV7-9 and TRBJ2-7; TRBD1 might be the D (5 bases). CDR1 and CDR2 from the germline V gene are SEHNR and FQNEAQ (reference sequence). The CDR3 loop spans 16 amino acids.

The rearrangement joins TRBV7-9 to TRBJ1-3; no clear D gene. The V and J ends lost 5 bases and 0 bases respectively, with 14 bases between them. The CDR3 sequence is 16 residues long. The germline V gene has CDR1 SEHNR and CDR2 FQNEAQ (reference sequence). The CDR3, as DNA: TGTGCCAGCAGCCAACCGGACTCAAACTCTGGAAACACCATATATTTT. Translation gives CASSQPDSNSGNTIYF. The variable domain in full, completed from reference TRBV7-9 and TRBJ1-3, reads DTGVSQNPRHKITKRGQNVTFRCDPISEHNRLYWYRQTLGQGPEFLTYFQNEAQLEKSRLLSDRFSAERPKGSFSTLEIQRTEQGDSAMYLCASSQPDSNSGNTIYFGEGSWLTVV.

The gene calls are TRBV2 and TRBJ1-4; no firm D call. The germline V and J ends were trimmed by 7 bases and 4 bases, with 13 bases remaining between them. Germline loops: CDR1 SNHLY, CDR2 FYNNEI. The CDR3 contains 14 residues. CDR3 in amino acids: CASKKFGINEKLFF. As DNA, the CDR3 is TGTGCCAGCAAAAAGTTCGGGATTAATGAAAAACTGTTTTTT.